This TCR beta chain was sequenced for a study of blood T cell repertoires in COVID-19. On the study more broadly: Donors in the United States, Italy and Spain gave samples during acute or convalescent COVID-19. PBMCs, B-cell-depleted T cells, or T cells provided the cDNA or gDNA that made up the material.

The CDR3 contains 15 residues. The junction had 6 bases not matched to a gene; V was cut back by 6 bases and J by 4 bases. Germline V gene lookup returns CDR1 MNHEY and CDR2 SVGAGI. In the study's own analysis: Amplification of reference gene primers provided the estimated nucleated cell counts. Clones were read by immunoSEQ multiplex PCR, and TCRdb kept only the in-frame ones, dropping some. The V and J calls and clone size come from that table; D and trimming were worked out from the DNA. The table has around 99,000 clones, approximately 81% seen once. The J gene is TRBJ2-3, the V gene TRBV6-5, with TRBD2 matching over 11 bases. The specimen was peripheral blood. This sequence was found in a human donor in a cohort sampled during active COVID-19. As DNA, the CDR3 is TGTGCCAGCAGCGATCTAGCGGGAGGAGCAGATACGCAGTATTTT. Translated: CASSDLAGGADTQYF.